This T cell receptor beta chain was retrieved from a study of neoadjuvant anti-PD-1 for oral cavity cancer. Study-level points and caveats: After neoadjuvant nivolumab, PBMC T cell clonality was significantly higher in non-responders than responders.

Patients had HPV-negative, locally advanced oral cavity squamous cell carcinoma. CDR3 length: 12 residues. Germline V CDR1 and CDR2: LNHDA, SQIVND (reference sequence). V was pared by 3 bases and J by 6 bases, with 9 bases between. TCRdb's copy holds only in-frame clones and misses some; the assay was immunoSEQ multiplex PCR. The sample lists about 62,000 clones; 65% to 80% were seen once. Turning to this clone: The antigen is undetermined. The sample has other DNA sequences that encode this CDR3 too.

The rearrangement joins TRBV19 to TRBJ2-7; TRBD1 or TRBD2 may be the D gene (5 bases each). This receptor was obtained from a person between 35 and 79 years old with oral cavity squamous cell carcinoma. Sample: PBMCs, taken before nivolumab (anti-PD-1) treatment. CDR3 in DNA: TGTGCCAGTAGTATGAGGGGACGCGAGCAGTACTTC. Protein: CASSMRGREQYF.